Listed below are T cell receptor beta chains from one sample, sequenced in a study of cytomegalovirus exposure and HLA in healthy donors. Clones were read by immunoSEQ multiplex PCR, and TCRdb kept only the in-frame ones, dropping some. The table records about 120,000 clones, 60% to 80% of them present only once. Source material: PBMCs. The receptors originated from a human donor in good health. Both conserved end residues are part of each CDR3. D genes are given only for firm matches. Only some rows state a clone size, as once, few, many or a class for expanded clones.

D,J,size,V,DNA,CDR3
-,TRBJ1-5,-,TRBV15,TGTGCCACCAGCAGCCGACAGGGCAATCAGCCCCAGCATTTT,CATSSRQGNQPQHF
TRBD1,TRBJ2-3,once,TRBV5-1,TGCGCCAGCAGCTCGGGACAGACTAGCACAGATACGCAGTATTTT,CASSSGQTSTDTQYF
TRBD2,TRBJ2-5,once,TRBV27,TGTGCCAGCAGTAATAGCGGGGGGCTGGAGGAGCAGTACTTC,CASSNSGGLEEQYF
TRBD1,TRBJ2-7,once,TRBV28,TGTGCCAGCACTACAGGGGCGAGGGAGCAGTACTTC,CASTTGAREQYF
-,TRBJ2-2,-,TRBV7-9,TGTGCCAGCAGCTTAAGGGGATACGGGGAGCTGTTTTTT,CASSLRGYGELFF
TRBD1,TRBJ2-7,-,TRBV28,TGTGCCAGCAGTTTTGGGACAGGGGCTTGGGGCGAGCAGTACTTC,CASSFGTGAWGEQYF
-,TRBJ2-5,once,TRBV12-5,TGTGCTAGTGCCCCGGACAGAAATCAAGAGACCCAGTACTTC,CASAPDRNQETQYF
-,TRBJ2-7,-,TRBV29-1,TGCAGCGTCAGAAGGGGGTACTCGCCCTACGAGCAGTACTTC,CSVRRGYSPYEQYF
-,TRBJ1-1,-,TRBV11-1,TGTGCCAGCAGCTTAGCACAGAACACTGAAGCTTTCTTT,CASSLAQNTEAFF
-,TRBJ1-5,-,TRBV7-9,TGTGCCAGCAGCCCCGGGGGGGTTCGGGATCAGCCCCAGCATTTT,CASSPGGVRDQPQHF
TRBD1,TRBJ1-6,-,TRBV19,TGTGCCAGTAGTATCACCGGGACAGTGTATAATTCACCCCTCCACTTT,CASSITGTVYNSPLHF
TRBD2,TRBJ2-1,-,TRBV9,TGTGCCAGCAGCTTTAGCGGGAGTGCCCAGAATGAGCAGTTCTTC,CASSFSGSAQNEQFF
-,TRBJ1-3,-,TRBV18,TGTGCCAGCTCACCACCGGGGAGGACGGGAAACACCATATATTTT,CASSPPGRTGNTIYF
TRBD1,TRBJ1-5,-,TRBV19,TGTGCCAGTAGGTTAGACAGGGCCAGCTATCAGCCCCAGCATTTT,CASRLDRASYQPQHF
-,TRBJ2-7,-,TRBV21-1,TGTGCCAGCAGCTCCCGGGACATATACTACGAGCAGTACTTC,CASSSRDIYYEQYF
TRBD2,TRBJ2-3,-,TRBV29-1,TGCAGCGTTGAAAAGCGGGAGGGATTGACGCAGTATTTT,CSVEKREGLTQYF
TRBD2,TRBJ2-7,-,TRBV11-2,TGTGCCAGCAGCCCTAGCGGGGAGGCCACCTACGAGCAGTACTTC,CASSPSGEATYEQYF
TRBD1,TRBJ1-6,-,TRBV7-2,TGTGCCAGCAGCTTACCTAGTCGGGGGACAGGCTCCTTTCCCCTCCACTTT,CASSLPSRGTGSFPLHF
TRBD2,TRBJ2-5,few,TRBV4-1,TGCGCCAGCAGCCCCTCGGGGGGGGGCGCGAAAGAGACCCAGTACTTC,CASSPSGGGAKETQYF
-,TRBJ2-7,-,TRBV6-6,TGTGCCAGCATCCGTGGAGCGAACTACGAGCAGTACTTC,CASIRGANYEQYF
TRBD1,TRBJ1-1,-,TRBV5-4,TGTGCCAGCAGACTAAACCGGGACAGGGGGCGCGGAGAAACTGAAGCTTTCTTT,CASRLNRDRGRGETEAFF
TRBD2,TRBJ2-2,-,TRBV5-4,TGTGCCAGCAGCGACCGGACTAGCGGGGGAGCTAACACCGGGGAGCTGTTTTTT,CASSDRTSGGANTGELFF
TRBD1,TRBJ1-2,once,TRBV29-1,TGCAGCGTTGCTTTAGGACAGGGGGCCTTCTATGGCTACACCTTC,CSVALGQGAFYGYTF
-,TRBJ1-1,-,TRBV7-9,TGTGCCAGCAGCTCAGGGGTGGGCGCTGAAGCTTTCTTT,CASSSGVGAEAFF
TRBD1,TRBJ2-1,-,TRBV28,TGTGCCAGCAGTGACAGGGGTCCATACAATGAGCAGTTCTTC,CASSDRGPYNEQFF
TRBD1,TRBJ2-1,-,TRBV5-1,TGCGCCAGCAGCTTGAATGGCCAGGGGGCAGGGAATGAGCAGTTCTTC,CASSLNGQGAGNEQFF
-,TRBJ2-7,-,TRBV5-6,TGTGCCAGCAGTTTACAGGGCTACGAGCAGTACTTC,CASSLQGYEQYF
TRBD1,TRBJ2-1,-,TRBV5-1,TGCGCCAGCAGCCCAACGACAGGGGGTCCTTACAATGAGCAGTTCTTC,CASSPTTGGPYNEQFF
-,TRBJ2-1,-,TRBV6-1,TGTGCCAGCAGTGTTACTAGTCTCAGTGAGCAGTTCTTC,CASSVTSLSEQFF
TRBD1,TRBJ1-2,once,TRBV6-5,TGTGCCAGCAGTAAACTGCAGGGGGCGTTTGGCTACACCTTC,CASSKLQGAFGYTF
-,TRBJ2-3,-,TRBV7-9,TGTGCCAGCGCGCTAGAGGCGGGCACAGATACGCAGTATTTT,CASALEAGTDTQYF
-,TRBJ1-1,-,TRBV6-5,TGTGCCAGCAGTTATAGGAACACTGAAGCTTTCTTT,CASSYRNTEAFF
-,TRBJ2-2,-,TRBV2,TGTGCCAGCAGAAGCACAGCGAACACCGGGGAGCTGTTTTTT,CASRSTANTGELFF
-,TRBJ2-1,-,TRBV5-4,TGTGCCAGCAGCTCAACAGCCGTGGAGCAGTTCTTC,CASSSTAVEQFF
-,TRBJ2-7,-,TRBV6-1,TGTGCCAGCAGTGAAGGAGCAGGGGATCATCCCTACGAGCAGTACTTC,CASSEGAGDHPYEQYF
-,TRBJ1-2,few,TRBV4-3,TGCGCCAGCAGCCAAGATTTGAACCGGCGGAGCTATGGCTACACCTTC,CASSQDLNRRSYGYTF
-,TRBJ1-1,-,TRBV7-2,TGTGCCAGCAGCTTAGCGGCGGGGGCGAACACTGAAGCTTTCTTT,CASSLAAGANTEAFF
-,TRBJ1-4,once,TRBV11-2,TGTGCCAGCAGCTCCGACAGAACTAATGAAAAACTGTTTTTT,CASSSDRTNEKLFF
TRBD2,TRBJ2-1,-,TRBV5-6,TGTGCCAGCAGCCCAACCGGGACTAGCGTTTACAATGAGCAGTTCTTC,CASSPTGTSVYNEQFF
-,TRBJ2-5,few,TRBV7-9,TGTGCCAGCAGCTTATTGACAGATTGGGAGACCCAGTACTTC,CASSLLTDWETQYF
TRBD1,TRBJ1-1,-,TRBV27,TGTGCCAGCAGTTTAGGACAGGGGAAGGTGGGGGCGAGGAACACTGAAGCTTTCTTT,CASSLGQGKVGARNTEAFF
TRBD1,TRBJ2-7,-,TRBV6-6,TGTGCCAGCAGTTACACCGGGGACAGGGGCTACGAGCAGTACTTC,CASSYTGDRGYEQYF
-,TRBJ1-1,-,TRBV5-1,TGCGCCAGCAGCCCGACAGGGAACACTGAAGCTTTCTTT,CASSPTGNTEAFF
TRBD2,TRBJ2-7,-,TRBV27,TGTGCCAGCAGGTCGGCTAGCGGGGGGGCCTACGAGCAGTACTTC,CASRSASGGAYEQYF
-,TRBJ2-1,few,TRBV7-8,TGTGCCAGCAGCCCCGGGACTCCTTCCTACAATGAGCAGTTCTTC,CASSPGTPSYNEQFF
-,TRBJ2-7,-,TRBV18,TGTGCCAGCTCACCACCGTCTCAGGCTGAGCAGTACTTC,CASSPPSQAEQYF
-,TRBJ1-1,-,TRBV7-9,TGTTCCAGCAGTAAGGAGGGAGCTTTCTTT,CSSSKEGAFF
-,TRBJ2-7,-,TRBV29-1,TGCAGCGTTGCCCACAGCTCCTACGAGCAGTACTTC,CSVAHSSYEQYF
-,TRBJ2-2,-,TRBV28,TGTGCCAGCAGTCCCACCAGGCAGGGCACCGGGGAGCTGTTTTTT,CASSPTRQGTGELFF
TRBD2,TRBJ2-3,-,TRBV9,TGTGCCAGCAGCGTGGCGGGGGGCGTGGGCACAGATACGCAGTATTTT,CASSVAGGVGTDTQYF
TRBD1,TRBJ1-2,-,TRBV29-1,TGCAGCGTAAATAGGGGGCAGGGCTATGGCTACACCTTC,CSVNRGQGYGYTF